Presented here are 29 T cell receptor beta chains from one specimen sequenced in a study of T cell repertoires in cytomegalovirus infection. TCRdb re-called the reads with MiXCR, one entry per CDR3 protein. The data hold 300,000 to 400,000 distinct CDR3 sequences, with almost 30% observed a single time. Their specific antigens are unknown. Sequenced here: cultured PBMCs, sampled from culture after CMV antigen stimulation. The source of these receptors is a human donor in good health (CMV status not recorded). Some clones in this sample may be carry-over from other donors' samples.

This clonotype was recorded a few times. The CDR3 DNA follows: TGTGCCAGCAGCAACCAACACGGAAACTATGGCTACACCTTC. Amino acids: CASSNQHGNYGYTF. The chain carries TRBV6-1 and TRBJ1-2; D not certain. Germline V gene data show CDR1 as MNHNS and CDR2 as SASEGT. V was cut by 6 bases and J by 2 bases, with 13 bases left in between. The length of the CDR3 is 14 residues.

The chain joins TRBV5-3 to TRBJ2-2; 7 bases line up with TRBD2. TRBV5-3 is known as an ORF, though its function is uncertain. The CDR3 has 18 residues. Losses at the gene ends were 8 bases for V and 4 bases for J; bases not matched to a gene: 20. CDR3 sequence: CASSPPPRGGGVTGELFF. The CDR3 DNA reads TGTGCCAGCAGCCCCCCCCCTCGTGGCGGGGGTGTCACCGGGGAGCTGTTTTTT.

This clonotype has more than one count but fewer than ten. In nucleotides, the CDR3 is TGTGCCAGCAGCTTACAAGGCCAGACGAACACTGAAGCTTTCTTT. This codes for CASSLQGQTNTEAFF. This chain uses TRBV7-8 with TRBJ1-1; D not certain. The germline V gene encodes CDR1 SGHVS and CDR2 FQNEAQ. The CDR3 runs 15 residues. V lost 2 bases, J lost 1 base, and 11 bases lay in between.

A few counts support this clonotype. The CDR3 sequence is CASSEGAVATEAFF. The CDR3 DNA follows: TGTGCCAGCAGTGAAGGGGCAGTGGCCACTGAAGCTTTCTTT. The V gene is TRBV6-1, the J gene TRBJ1-1; no reliable D call. CDR3 length: 14 amino acids. CDR1 and CDR2 from the germline V gene are MNHNS and SASEGT. Between the trimmed V and J ends, which lost 1 base and 4 bases, there was a span of 10 bases.

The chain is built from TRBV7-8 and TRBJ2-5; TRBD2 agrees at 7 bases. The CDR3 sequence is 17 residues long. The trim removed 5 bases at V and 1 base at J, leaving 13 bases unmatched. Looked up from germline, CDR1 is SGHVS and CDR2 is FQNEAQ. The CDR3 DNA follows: TGTGCCAGCAGCCTTGGGCGAGCGGGGTTCACCCAAGAGACCCAGTACTTC. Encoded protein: CASSLGRAGFTQETQYF.

CDR3 protein: CASKGGQGRGTYNEQFF. CDR3 sequence (DNA): TGTGCCAGCAAGGGGGGGCAGGGCCGCGGAACCTACAATGAGCAGTTCTTC. The J gene is TRBJ2-1, the V gene TRBV2; tentative D call: TRBD2 (7 bases). V was clipped by 7 bases and J by 2 bases, with 21 bases between them. Germline V gene data show CDR1 as SNHLY and CDR2 as FYNNEI. The CDR3 contains 17 residues. The variable domain in full, completed from reference TRBV2 and TRBJ2-1, reads EPEVTQTPSHQVTQMGQEVILRCVPISNHLYFYWYRQILGQKVEFLVSFYNNEISEKSEIFDDQFSVERPDGSNFTLKIRSTKLEDSAMYFCASKGGQGRGTYNEQFFGPGTRLTVL.

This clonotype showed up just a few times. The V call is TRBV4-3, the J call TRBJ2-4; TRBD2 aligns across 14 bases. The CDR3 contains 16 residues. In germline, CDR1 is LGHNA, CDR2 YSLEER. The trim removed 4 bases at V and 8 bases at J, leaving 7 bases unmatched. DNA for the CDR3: TGCGCCAGCAGCCGACTAGCGGGGGGGCCGAGGGACATTCAGTACTTC. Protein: CASSRLAGGPRDIQYF.

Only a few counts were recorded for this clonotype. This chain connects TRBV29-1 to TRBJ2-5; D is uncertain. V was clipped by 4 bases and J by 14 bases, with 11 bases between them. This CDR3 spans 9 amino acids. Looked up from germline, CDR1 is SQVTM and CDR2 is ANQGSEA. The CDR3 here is CSVGSPPYF. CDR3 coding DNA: TGCAGCGTTGGTTCCCCCCCTTACTTC. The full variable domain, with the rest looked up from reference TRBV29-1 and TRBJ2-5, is SAVISQKPSRDICQRGTSLTIQCQVDSQVTMMFWYRQQPGQSLTLIATANQGSEATYESGFVIDKFPISRPNLTFSTLTVSNMSPEDSSIYLCSVGSPPYFGPGTRLLVL.

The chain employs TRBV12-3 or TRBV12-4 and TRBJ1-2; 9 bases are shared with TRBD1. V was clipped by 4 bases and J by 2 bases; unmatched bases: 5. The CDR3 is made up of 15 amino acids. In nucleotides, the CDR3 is TGTGCCAGCAGTTCAGGACAGGGGAGGAACTATGGCTACACCTTC. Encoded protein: CASSSGQGRNYGYTF.

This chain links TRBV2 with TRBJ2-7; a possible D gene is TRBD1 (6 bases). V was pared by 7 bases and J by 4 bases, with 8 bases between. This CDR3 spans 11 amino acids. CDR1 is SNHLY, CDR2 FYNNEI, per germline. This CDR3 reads CASKGEYEQYF. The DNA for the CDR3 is TGTGCCAGCAAGGGGGAGTACGAGCAGTACTTC.

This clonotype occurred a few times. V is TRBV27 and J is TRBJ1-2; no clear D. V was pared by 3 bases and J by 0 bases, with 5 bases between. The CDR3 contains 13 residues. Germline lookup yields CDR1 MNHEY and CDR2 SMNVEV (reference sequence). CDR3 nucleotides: TGTGCCAGCAGTTTGAGTTCTAACTATGGCTACACCTTC. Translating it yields CASSLSSNYGYTF.

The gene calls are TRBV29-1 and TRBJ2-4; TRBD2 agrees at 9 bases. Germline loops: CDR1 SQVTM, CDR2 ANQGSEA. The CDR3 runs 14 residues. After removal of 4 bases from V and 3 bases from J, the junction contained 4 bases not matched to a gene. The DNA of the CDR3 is TGCAGCGTTGTGACTAGCGGAGACAAAAACATTCAGTACTTC. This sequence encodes CSVVTSGDKNIQYF.

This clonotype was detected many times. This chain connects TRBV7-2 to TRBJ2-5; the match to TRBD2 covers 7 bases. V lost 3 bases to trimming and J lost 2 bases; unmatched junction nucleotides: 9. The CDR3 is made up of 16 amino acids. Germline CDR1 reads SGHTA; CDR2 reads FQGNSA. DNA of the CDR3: TGTGCCAGCAGCTTTATGGGACTACCTGATCAAGAGACCCAGTACTTC. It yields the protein CASSFMGLPDQETQYF.

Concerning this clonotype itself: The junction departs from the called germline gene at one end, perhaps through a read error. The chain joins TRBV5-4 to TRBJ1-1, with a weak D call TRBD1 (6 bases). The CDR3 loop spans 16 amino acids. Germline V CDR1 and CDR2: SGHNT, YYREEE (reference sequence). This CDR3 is CASSSPVGGRNTGAFF. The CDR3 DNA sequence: TGTGCCAGCAGCTCCCCTGTGGGGGGCAGGAACACTGGAGCTTTCTTT.

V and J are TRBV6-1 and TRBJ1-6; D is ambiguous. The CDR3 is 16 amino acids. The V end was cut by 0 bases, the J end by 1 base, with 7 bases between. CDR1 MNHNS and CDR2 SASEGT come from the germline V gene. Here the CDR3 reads CASSEAPSSYNSPLHF. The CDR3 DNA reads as TGTGCCAGCAGTGAAGCTCCATCTTCCTATAATTCACCCCTCCACTTT.

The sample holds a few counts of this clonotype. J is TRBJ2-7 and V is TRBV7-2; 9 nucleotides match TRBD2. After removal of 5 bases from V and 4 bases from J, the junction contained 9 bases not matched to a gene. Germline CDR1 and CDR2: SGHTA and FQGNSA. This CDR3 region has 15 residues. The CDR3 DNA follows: TGTGCCAGCAGCCCCCGGGCGGGGGGGATGTACGAGCAGTACTTC. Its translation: CASSPRAGGMYEQYF.

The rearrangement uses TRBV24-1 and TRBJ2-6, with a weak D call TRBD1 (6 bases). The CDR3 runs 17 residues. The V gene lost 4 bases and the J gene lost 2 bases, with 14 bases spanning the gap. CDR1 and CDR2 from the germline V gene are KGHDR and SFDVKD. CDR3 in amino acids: CATSDPLHRAGANVLTF. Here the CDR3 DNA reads TGTGCCACCAGTGACCCCCTCCACAGGGCTGGGGCCAACGTCCTGACTTTC.

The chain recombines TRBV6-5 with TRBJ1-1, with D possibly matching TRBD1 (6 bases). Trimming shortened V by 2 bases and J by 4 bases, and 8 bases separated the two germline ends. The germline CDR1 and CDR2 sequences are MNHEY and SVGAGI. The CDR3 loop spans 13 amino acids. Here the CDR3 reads CASSYQQGTEAFF. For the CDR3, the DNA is TGTGCCAGCAGTTACCAACAGGGCACTGAAGCTTTCTTT.

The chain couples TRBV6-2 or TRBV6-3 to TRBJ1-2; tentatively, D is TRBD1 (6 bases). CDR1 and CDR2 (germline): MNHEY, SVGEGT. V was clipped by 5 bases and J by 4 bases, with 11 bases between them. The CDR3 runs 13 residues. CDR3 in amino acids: CASSPDSVYGYTF. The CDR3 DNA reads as TGTGCCAGCAGTCCGGACAGTGTCTATGGCTACACCTTC.

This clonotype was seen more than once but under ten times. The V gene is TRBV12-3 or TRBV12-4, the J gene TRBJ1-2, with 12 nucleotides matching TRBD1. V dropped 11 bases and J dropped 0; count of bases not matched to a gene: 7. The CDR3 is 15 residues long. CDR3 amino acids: CAQRWDRGPNYGYTF. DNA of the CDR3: TGTGCCCAGCGGTGGGACAGGGGGCCTAACTATGGCTACACCTTC.

The CDR3 here is CASSFERLTLSNEQFF. In DNA, the CDR3 is TGTGCCAGCAGTTTTGAGCGCCTCACCTTAAGTAATGAGCAGTTCTTC. The chain employs TRBV12-3 or TRBV12-4 and TRBJ2-1; D unresolved. The CDR3 covers 16 residues. V lost 3 bases and J 7 bases, leaving 19 bases between the germline ends.

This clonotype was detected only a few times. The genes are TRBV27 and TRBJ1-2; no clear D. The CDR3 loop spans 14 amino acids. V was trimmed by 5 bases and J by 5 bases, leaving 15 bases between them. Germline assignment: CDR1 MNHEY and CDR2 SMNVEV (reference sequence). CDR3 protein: CASSRGRGTYGYTF. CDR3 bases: TGTGCCAGCAGTCGCGGTCGGGGAACGTATGGCTACACCTTC.

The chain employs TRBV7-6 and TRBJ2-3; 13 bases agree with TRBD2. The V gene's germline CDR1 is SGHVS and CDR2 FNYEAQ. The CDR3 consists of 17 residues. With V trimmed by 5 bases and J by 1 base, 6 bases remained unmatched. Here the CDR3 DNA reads TGTGCCAGCAGCCCAGGGACTAGCGGGGCCGGCACAGATACGCAGTATTTT. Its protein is CASSPGTSGAGTDTQYF. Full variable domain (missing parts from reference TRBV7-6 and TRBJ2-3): GAGVSQSPRYKVTKRGQDVALRCDPISGHVSLYWYRQALGQGPEFLTYFNYEAQQDKSGLPNDRFSAERPEGSISTLTIQRTEQRDSAMYRCASSPGTSGAGTDTQYFGPGTRLTVL.

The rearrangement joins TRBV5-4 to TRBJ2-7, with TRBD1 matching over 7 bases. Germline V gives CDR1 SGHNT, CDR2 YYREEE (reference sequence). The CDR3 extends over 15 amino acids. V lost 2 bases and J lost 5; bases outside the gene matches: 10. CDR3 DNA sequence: TGTGCCAGCAGCTTCCCCGGCAGGGGGATGGACGAGCAGTACTTC. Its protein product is CASSFPGRGMDEQYF.

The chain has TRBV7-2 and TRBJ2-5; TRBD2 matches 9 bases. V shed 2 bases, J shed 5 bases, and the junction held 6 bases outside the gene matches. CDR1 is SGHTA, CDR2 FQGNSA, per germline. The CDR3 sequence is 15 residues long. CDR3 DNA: TGTGCCAGCAGCTTATCGGCGGGGGGGCCTGAGACCCAGTACTTC. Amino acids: CASSLSAGGPETQYF. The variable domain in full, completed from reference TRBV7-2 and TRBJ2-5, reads GAGVSQSPSNKVTEKGKDVELRCDPISGHTALYWYRQSLGQGLEFLIYFQGNSAPDKSGLPSDRFSAERTGGSVSTLTIQRTQQEDSAVYLCASSLSAGGPETQYFGPGTRLLVL.

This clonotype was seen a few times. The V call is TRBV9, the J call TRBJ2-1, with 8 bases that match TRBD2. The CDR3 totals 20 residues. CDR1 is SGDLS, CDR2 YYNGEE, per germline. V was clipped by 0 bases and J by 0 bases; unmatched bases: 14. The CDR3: CASSVGGRGSGASSYNEQFF. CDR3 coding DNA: TGTGCCAGCAGCGTAGGGGGAAGAGGTAGCGGGGCGAGCTCCTACAATGAGCAGTTCTTC.

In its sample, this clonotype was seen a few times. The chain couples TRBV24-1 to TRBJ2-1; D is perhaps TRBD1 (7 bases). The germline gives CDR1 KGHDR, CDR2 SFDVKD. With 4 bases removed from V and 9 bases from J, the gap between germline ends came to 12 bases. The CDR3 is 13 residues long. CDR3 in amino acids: CATSEGQGGEQFF. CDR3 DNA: TGTGCCACCAGTGAAGGGCAGGGGGGTGAGCAGTTCTTC.

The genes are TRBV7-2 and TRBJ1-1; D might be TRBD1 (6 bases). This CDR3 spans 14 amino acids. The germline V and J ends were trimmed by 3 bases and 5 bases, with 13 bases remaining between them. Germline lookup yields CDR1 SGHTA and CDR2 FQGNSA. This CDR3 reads CASSFALQGTEAFF. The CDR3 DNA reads TGTGCCAGCAGCTTTGCCCTTCAGGGGACTGAAGCTTTCTTT.

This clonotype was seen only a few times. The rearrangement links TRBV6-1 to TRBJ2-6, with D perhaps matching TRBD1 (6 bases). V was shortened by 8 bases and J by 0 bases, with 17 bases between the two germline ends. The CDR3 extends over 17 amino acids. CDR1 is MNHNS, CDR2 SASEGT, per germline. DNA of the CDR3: TGTGCCAGCCGGAAGGGACACAGACCCTCTGGGGCCAACGTCCTGACTTTC. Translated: CASRKGHRPSGANVLTF.